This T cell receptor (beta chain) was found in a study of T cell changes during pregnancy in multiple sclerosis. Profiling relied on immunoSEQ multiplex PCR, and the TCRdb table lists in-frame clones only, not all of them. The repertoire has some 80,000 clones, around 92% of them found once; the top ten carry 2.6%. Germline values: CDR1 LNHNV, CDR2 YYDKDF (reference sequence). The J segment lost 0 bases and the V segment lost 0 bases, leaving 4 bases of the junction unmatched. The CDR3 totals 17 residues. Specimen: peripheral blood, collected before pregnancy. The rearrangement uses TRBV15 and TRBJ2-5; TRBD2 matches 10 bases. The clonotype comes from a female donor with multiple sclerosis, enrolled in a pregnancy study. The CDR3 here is CATSRDLAGVDQETQYF. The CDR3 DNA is TGTGCCACCAGCAGAGATCTAGCGGGAGTAGACCAAGAGACCCAGTACTTC.